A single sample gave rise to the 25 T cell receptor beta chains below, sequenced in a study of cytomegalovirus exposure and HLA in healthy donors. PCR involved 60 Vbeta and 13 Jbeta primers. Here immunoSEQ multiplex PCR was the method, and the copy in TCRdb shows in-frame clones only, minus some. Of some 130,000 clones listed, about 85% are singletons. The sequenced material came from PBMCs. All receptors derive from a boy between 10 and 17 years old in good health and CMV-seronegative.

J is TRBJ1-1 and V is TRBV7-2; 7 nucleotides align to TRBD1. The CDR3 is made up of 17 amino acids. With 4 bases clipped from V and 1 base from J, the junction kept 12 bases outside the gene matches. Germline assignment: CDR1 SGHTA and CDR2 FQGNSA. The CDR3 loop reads CASSYKTKTGRNTEAFF. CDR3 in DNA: TGTGCCAGCAGCTACAAAACTAAGACAGGGCGGAACACTGAAGCTTTCTTT. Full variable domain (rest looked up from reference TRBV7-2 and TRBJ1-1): GAGVSQSPSNKVTEKGKDVELRCDPISGHTALYWYRQSLGQGLEFLIYFQGNSAPDKSGLPSDRFSAERTGGSVSTLTIQRTQQEDSAVYLCASSYKTKTGRNTEAFFGQGTRLTVV.

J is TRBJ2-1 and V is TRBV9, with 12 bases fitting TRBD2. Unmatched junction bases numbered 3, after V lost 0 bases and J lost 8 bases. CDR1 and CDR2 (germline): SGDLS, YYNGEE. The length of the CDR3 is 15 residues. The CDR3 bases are TGTGCCAGCAGCGTAGGGACTAGCGGGGTCGATGAGCAGTTCTTC. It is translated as CASSVGTSGVDEQFF.

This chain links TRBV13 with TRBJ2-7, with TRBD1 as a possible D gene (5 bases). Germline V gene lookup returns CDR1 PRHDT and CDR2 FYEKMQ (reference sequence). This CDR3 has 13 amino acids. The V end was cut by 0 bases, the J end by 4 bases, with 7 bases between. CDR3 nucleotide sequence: TGTGCCAGCAGCTTAGGGGACATATACGAGCAGTACTTC. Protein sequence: CASSLGDIYEQYF.

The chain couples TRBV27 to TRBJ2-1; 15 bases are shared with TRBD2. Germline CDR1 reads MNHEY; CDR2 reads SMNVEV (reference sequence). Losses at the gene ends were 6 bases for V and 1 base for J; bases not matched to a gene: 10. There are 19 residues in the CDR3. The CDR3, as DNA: TGTGCCAGCAGGGCGACGGGACTAGCGGGAGGTGCGTCCTACAATGAGCAGTTCTTC. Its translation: CASRATGLAGGASYNEQFF.

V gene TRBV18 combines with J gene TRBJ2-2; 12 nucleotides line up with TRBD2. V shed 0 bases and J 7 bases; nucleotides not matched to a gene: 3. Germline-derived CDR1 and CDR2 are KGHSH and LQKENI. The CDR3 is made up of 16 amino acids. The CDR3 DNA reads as TGTGCCAGCTCACCACCGGGACTAGCGGGCCTCGGGGAGCTGTTTTTT. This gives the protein CASSPPGLAGLGELFF.

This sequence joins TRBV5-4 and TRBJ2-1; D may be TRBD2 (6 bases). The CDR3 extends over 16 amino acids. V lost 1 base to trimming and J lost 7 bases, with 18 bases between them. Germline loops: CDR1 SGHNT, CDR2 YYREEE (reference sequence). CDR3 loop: CASSLSVRGAGNEQFF. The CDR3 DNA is TGTGCCAGCAGCTTGAGTGTAAGAGGGGCGGGGAATGAGCAGTTCTTC. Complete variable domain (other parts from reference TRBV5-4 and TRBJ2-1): ETGVTQSPTHLIKTRGQQVTLRCSSQSGHNTVSWYQQALGQGPQFIFQYYREEENGRGNFPPRFSGLQFPNYSSELNVNALELDDSALYLCASSLSVRGAGNEQFFGPGTRLTVL.

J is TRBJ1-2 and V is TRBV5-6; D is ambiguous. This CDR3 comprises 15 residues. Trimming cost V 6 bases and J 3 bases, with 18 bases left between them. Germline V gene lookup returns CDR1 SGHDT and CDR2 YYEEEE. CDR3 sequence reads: CASTPGETFDYGYTF. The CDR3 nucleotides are TGTGCCAGCACCCCTGGGGAGACATTTGACTATGGCTACACCTTC.

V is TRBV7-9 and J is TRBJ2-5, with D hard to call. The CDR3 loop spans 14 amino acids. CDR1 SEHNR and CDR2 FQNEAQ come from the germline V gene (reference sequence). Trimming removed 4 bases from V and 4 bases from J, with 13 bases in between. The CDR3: CASSSTPSGETQYF. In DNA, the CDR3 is TGTGCCAGCAGCTCGACACCCTCCGGAGAGACCCAGTACTTC. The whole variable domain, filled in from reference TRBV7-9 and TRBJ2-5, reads DTGVSQNPRHKITKRGQNVTFRCDPISEHNRLYWYRQTLGQGPEFLTYFQNEAQLEKSRLLSDRFSAERPKGSFSTLEIQRTEQGDSAMYLCASSSTPSGETQYFGPGTRLLVL.

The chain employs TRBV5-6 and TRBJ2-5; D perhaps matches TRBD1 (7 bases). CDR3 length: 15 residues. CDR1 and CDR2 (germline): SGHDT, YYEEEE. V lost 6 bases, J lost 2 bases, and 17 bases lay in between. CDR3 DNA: TGTGCCAGCATCCATGCGACAGGGAGGCAAGAGACCCAGTACTTC. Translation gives CASIHATGRQETQYF.

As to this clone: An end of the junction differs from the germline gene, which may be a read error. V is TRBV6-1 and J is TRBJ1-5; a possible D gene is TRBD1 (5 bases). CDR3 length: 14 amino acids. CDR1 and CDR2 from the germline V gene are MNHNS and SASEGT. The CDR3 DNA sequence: TGTGCCAGCAGTGAACAGGGAAGCAATAAGCCCCAGCATTTT. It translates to CASSEQGSNKPQHF.

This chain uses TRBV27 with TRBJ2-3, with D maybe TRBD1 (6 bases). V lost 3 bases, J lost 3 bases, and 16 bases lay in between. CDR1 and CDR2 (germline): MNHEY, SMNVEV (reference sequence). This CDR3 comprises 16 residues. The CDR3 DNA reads TGTGCCAGCAGTTTTTGGCAGGGGTCAGGTACAGATACGCAGTATTTT. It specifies CASSFWQGSGTDTQYF.

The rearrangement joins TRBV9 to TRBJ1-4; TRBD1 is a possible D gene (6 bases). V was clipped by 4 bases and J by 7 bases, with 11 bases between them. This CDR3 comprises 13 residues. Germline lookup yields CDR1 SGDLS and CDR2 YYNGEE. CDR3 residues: CASSPQTGEKLFF. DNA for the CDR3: TGTGCCAGCAGCCCACAGACAGGTGAAAAACTGTTTTTT.

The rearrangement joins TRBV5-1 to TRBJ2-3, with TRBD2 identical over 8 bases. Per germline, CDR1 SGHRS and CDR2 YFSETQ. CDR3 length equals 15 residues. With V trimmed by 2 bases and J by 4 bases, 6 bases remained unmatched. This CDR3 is CASSFVGGAADTQYF. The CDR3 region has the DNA TGCGCCAGCAGCTTTGTCGGGGGGGCGGCAGATACGCAGTATTTT.

Here the CDR3 reads CASSADRGVNQPQHF. Here the CDR3 DNA reads TGTGCCAGCAGCGCAGACCGGGGGGTGAATCAGCCCCAGCATTTT. The rearrangement joins TRBV9 to TRBJ1-5, with a possible D match to TRBD1 (5 bases). The CDR3 runs to 15 residues. From germline, CDR1 is SGDLS and CDR2 YYNGEE. Trimming stripped 3 bases from V and 4 bases from J, with 14 bases between.

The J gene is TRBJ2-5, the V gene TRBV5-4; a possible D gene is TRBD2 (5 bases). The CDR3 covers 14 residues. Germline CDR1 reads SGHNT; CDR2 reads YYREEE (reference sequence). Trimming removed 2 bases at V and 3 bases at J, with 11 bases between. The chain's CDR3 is CASSFPFGEETQYF. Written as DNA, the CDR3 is TGTGCCAGCAGCTTTCCATTCGGGGAAGAGACCCAGTACTTC.

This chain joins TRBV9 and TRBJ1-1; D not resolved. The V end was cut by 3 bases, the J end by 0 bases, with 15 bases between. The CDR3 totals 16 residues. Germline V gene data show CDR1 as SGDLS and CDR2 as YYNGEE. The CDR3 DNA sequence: TGTGCCAGCAGCGCTCTACCCACCCTCCTGAACACTGAAGCTTTCTTT. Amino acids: CASSALPTLLNTEAFF.

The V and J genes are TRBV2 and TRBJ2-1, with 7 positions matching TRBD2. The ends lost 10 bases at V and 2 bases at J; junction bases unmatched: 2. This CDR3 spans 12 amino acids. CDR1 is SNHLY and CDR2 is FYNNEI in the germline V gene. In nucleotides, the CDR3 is TGTGCCACCCGGGGGGCCTACAATGAGCAGTTCTTC. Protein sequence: CATRGAYNEQFF.

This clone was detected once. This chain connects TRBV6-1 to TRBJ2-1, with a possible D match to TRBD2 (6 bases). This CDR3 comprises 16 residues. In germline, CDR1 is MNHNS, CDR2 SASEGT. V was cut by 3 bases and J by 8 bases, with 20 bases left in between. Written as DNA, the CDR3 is TGTGCCAGCAGTGATCCGACTAGGAAGGGAGTCGATGAGCAGTTCTTC. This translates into CASSDPTRKGVDEQFF.

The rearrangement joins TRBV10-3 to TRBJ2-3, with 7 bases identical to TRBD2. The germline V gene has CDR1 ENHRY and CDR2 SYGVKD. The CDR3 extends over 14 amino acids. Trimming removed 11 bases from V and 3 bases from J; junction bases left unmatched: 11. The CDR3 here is CAARGGRGTDTQYF. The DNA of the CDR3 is TGTGCCGCCCGTGGCGGGCGGGGGACAGATACGCAGTATTTT.

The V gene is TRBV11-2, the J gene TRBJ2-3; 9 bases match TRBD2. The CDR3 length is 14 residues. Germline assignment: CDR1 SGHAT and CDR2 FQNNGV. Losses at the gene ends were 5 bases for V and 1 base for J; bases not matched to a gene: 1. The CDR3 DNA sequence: TGTGCCAGCAGCAAGCGGGAGGGCACAGATACGCAGTATTTT. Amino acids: CASSKREGTDTQYF.

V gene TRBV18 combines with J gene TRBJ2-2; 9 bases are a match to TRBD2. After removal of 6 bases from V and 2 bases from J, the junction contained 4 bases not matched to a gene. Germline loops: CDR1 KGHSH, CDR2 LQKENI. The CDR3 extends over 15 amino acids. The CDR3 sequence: CASSQREANTGELFF. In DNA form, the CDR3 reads TGTGCCAGCTCTCAGCGGGAGGCAAACACCGGGGAGCTGTTTTTT.

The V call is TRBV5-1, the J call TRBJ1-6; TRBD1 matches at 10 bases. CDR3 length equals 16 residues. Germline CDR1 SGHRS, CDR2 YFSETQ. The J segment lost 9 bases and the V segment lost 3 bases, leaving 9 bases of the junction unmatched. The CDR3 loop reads CASSWVGQGDGSPLHF. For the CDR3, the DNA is TGCGCCAGCAGCTGGGTTGGACAGGGGGACGGTTCACCCCTCCACTTT.

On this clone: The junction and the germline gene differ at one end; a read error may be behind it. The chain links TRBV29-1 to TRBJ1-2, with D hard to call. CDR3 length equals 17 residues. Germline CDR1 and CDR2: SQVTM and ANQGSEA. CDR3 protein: CSVGIYAIRGGYYGYPF. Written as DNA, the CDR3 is TGCAGCGTTGGGATCTATGCAATTCGGGGAGGTTACTATGGCTACCCCTTC.

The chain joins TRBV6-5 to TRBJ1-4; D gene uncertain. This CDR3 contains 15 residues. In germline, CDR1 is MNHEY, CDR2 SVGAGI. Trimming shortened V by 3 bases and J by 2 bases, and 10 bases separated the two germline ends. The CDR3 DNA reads TGTGCCAGCAGTTATCAGCGTTTCACTAATGAAAAACTGTTTTTT. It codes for CASSYQRFTNEKLFF.

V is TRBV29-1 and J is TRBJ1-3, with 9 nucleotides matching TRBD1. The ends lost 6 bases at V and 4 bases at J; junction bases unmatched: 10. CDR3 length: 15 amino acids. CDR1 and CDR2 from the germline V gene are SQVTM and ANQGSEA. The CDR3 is CSVDGTGNSGNTIYF. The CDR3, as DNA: TGCAGCGTCGATGGGACAGGGAACTCAGGAAACACCATATATTTT.